This TCR beta chain was identified in a study of PD-L1 blockade in urothelial cancer. Study-level information: In the mid-2010s, patients got going on atezolizumab, taking 1,200 mg intravenously every 3 weeks. Typically, measured as a median, blood samples had approximately 130,000 T cells.

Specified time point: pretreatment peripheral blood. On this clone: Antigen specificity is unknown.

Study-wide points: Below-median blood TCR clonality before treatment forecast better survival.

Using immunoSEQ multiplex PCR, the repertoire was profiled, and TCRdb retains in-frame clones only, with some absent. The sample contains around 130,000 clones, 70% to 85% of which appear only once. Deletions cut 5 bases from V and 8 bases from J, with 15 bases between. Germline V gene data show CDR1 as GTSNPN and CDR2 as SVGIG (reference sequence). The CDR3 is 12 residues long. The TCR was taken from a man between 45 and 60 years old with urothelial cancer. The chain has TRBV30 and TRBJ1-2, with D tentatively TRBD1 (6 bases). This material consisted of PBMCs, taken around atezolizumab (anti-PD-L1) treatment. The DNA of the CDR3 is TGTGCCTGGGAAAGGGGGACCTGGGGCTACACCTTC. Translating it yields CAWERGTWGYTF.